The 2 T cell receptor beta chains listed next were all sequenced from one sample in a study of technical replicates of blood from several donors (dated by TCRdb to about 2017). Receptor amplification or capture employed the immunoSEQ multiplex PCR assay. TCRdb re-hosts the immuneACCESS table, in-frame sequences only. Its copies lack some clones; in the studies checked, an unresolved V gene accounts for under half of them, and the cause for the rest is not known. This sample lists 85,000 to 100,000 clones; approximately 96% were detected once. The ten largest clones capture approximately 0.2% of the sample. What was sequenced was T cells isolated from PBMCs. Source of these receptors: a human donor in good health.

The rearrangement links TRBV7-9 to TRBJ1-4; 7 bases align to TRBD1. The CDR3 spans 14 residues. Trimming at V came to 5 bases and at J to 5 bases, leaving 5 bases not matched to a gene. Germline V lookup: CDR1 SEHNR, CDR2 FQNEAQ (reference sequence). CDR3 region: CASSQGQKNEKLFF. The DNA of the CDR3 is TGTGCCAGCAGCCAGGGACAGAAAAATGAAAAACTGTTTTTT.

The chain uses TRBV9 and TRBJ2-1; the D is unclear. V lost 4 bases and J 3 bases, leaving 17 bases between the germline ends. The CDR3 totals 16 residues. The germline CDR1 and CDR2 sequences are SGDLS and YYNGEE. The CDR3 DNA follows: TGTGCCAGCAGCCCACTTTCAACCCCTAGCTACAATGAGCAGTTCTTC. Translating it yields CASSPLSTPSYNEQFF.